This T cell receptor (beta chain) was identified in a study of cytomegalovirus exposure and HLA in healthy donors (dated by TCRdb to about 2017). In the study overall: An earlier analysis of 550 to 700 of the donors reported 250 to 300 Gb of sequence data and some 120 million unique TCR beta sequences from 150 million to 200 million T cells. An early release covering just under 650 HLA-typed donors comprised about 300 gigabases of sequencing data and roughly 86 million unique TCR sequences. The genetic ancestry cluster associated with self-reported Caucasian donors included 65% to 90% of the roughly 400 genotyped donors. The study aimed to test whether cataloging public T cell receptors could reveal signatures of past pathogen exposure. The study used immunosequencing to profile the T cell repertoires of several hundred subjects and linked those repertoires to cytomegalovirus serostatus. Along with the approximately 620-subject first cohort, a separate validation cohort of approximately 110 different subjects was used. To predict cytomegalovirus infection status, the study brought together high-throughput TCR immunosequencing, statistical association of individual TCRs with disease status, and machine learning. To study patterns of TCR occurrence, a later analysis re-analyzed previously published TCR beta repertoires from 550 to 800 donors and added high-resolution HLA genotyping. The later analysis used no new phenotypic data to find candidate immune exposures, relying instead on TCR beta sequences and their occurrence across donors. An earlier analysis of around 580 of the donors used high-throughput TCR beta sequencing to judge whether each TCR beta V gene segment behaved as functional or pseudogenic. Donor age, sex, ethnicity and CMV serostatus were compiled together with the repertoire data. Genome-wide SNP genotypes for about 65% of the roughly 670 donors were used in a later genetic analysis, which treated that subset as a discovery cohort. Every repertoire in the discovery cohort had been generated on one and the same sequencing platform. HLA typing included class I and class II loci at four-digit resolution. The number of donors typed differed by locus, with 629-630 for A, B, C, DRB1 and DQB1, more than 500 for DQA1, approximately 570 for DPA1, and approximately 470 for DPB1. About 5 DR-DQ haplotypes were handled as single units for association and clustering, since linkage in the cohort was strong. Across about 370 genotyped donors of the cohort, an average of roughly 250,000 unique TCR beta nucleotide sequences per donor were sequenced, and around 20% of those sequences were non-productive.

Overall study results and their limits: A further reported finding was that TCR beta sequences accurately predicted the HLA-A and HLA-B alleles for most subjects in the first cohort. A later genetic analysis associated a missense DCLRE1C variant with V-gene and J-gene trimming of TCR beta chains, and an independent cohort replicated the association. A few of the identified cytomegalovirus-associated TCR beta chains were confirmed in vitro to be specific for cytomegalovirus antigens. Linkage disequilibrium might explain the correlated functional status among segregating V segments, but an unknown experimental factor could not be excluded. According to a later analysis, TCR association rates differed among HLA loci, with DRB1 alleles showing the most associated TCRs and HLA-C alleles showing the fewest. Most CMV-associated TCR beta chains appeared to be HLA-restricted in a later analysis, and the HLA associations seemed to be driven largely by CMV exposure. It was suggested by the authors that the approach could potentially be generalized to other disease states and immunological phenotypes. A later analysis associated 16,951 TCR beta sequences with specific HLA alleles at a false discovery rate of 0.05. Broadly in line with IMGT annotations, most TCR beta V segments showed up in productive rearrangements about 87% or about 30% of the time in an earlier analysis of 587 of the donors. Only TCR beta chains were sequenced in this cohort, and the absence of alpha or paired-chain data limited detectable features. Compared with the approximately 710-donor mean, donors in an Asian-associated ancestry cluster had fewer N-insertions in productive TCRs, according to a later genetic analysis. Presence/absence analyses assumed roughly uniform sequencing depth across donors, an assumption that may not hold. The 87-base-pair reads could not distinguish some IMGT-functional V segments, including TRBV6-2 and TRBV6-3, so those segments were excluded. In a later analysis, HLA-associated TCR beta chains were found to be more clonally expanded and to have lower generation probabilities than equally common non-associated chains. Assigning TCR associations to individual alleles was difficult when HLA alleles, especially DR and DQ, strongly co-occurred. The study listed 164 TCR beta chains as associated with cytomegalovirus. About 17 rarely observed V segments, including chromosome 9 orphons, were excluded from the earlier analysis of several hundred of the donors because counts were too low. While some public TCRs were present in many individuals, most TCR sequences turned up only very rarely across donors. HLA typing was unavailable for some donors at each locus, so association tests used only the typed subset. CMV serostatus was the only immune exposure information available for the cohort. The classifier was reported to diagnose cytomegalovirus status with high specificity and sensitivity in both the original and validation cohorts. The sequencing pipeline was judged likely to have produced a cluster of highly shared sequence variants as a technical artifact. A later analysis reported that several top co-occurrence clusters appeared linked to parvovirus B19, influenza, CMV and Epstein-Barr virus.

The library was obtained by the immunoSEQ multiplex PCR assay. For the multiplex PCR, a mixture combining 60 forward primers for TCR Vbeta segments and 13 reverse primers for TCR Jbeta segments was used. Amplification of the CDR3 region of rearranged TCR beta genes was performed with a multiplex PCR assay on genomic DNA. Amplified TCR beta libraries were sequenced as 87-base-pair reads on the Illumina HiSeq System. In the authors' own workflow: A later analysis counted around 72 million unique TCR beta chains across the roughly 700 repertoires, and some 11 million of these chains were shared by at least two donors. Raw reads were error-corrected and collapsed into unique sequences by a nearest-neighbor algorithm in which closely related sequences were merged to remove PCR and sequencing errors. Alignment of CDR3 sequences to IMGT reference sequences was used to assign V, D and J gene segments. For a sequence to be retained, a match of at least six nucleotides to both a V gene segment and a J gene segment was required. A rearrangement counted as productive if the CDR3 had no stop codons and remained in frame with V and J, and every other rearrangement counted as non-productive. Following IMGT convention, CDR3 was defined as the stretch from the second conserved V-encoded cysteine to the conserved J-encoded phenylalanine. The earlier analysis of some 600 of the donors excluded sequences that lacked an unambiguous match to a single V gene segment. In an earlier analysis of around 600 of the donors, V segments were called functional above 56.7% productive rearrangements and were called segregating when the between-donor standard deviation exceeded 5%. A statistical classification framework was developed to diagnose cytomegalovirus status using the catalog of TCR beta chain sequences. A later analysis assigned V and J genes by comparing TCR nucleotide sequences with IMGT/GENE-DB human TR gene sequences. A later analysis assigned CDR3 sequences and most-parsimonious VDJ recombination scenarios with the TCRdist pipeline. In a later analysis, each TCR beta chain was defined by its CDR3 amino acid sequence together with its V-gene family, and reads without a unique V-gene family were excluded. To address suspected cross-contamination and a sequencing artifact, a later analysis removed under 600 highly shared, low-generation-probability nucleotide sequences. A later analysis calculated a clonal expansion index for each public chain from normalized within-repertoire ranks of inferred template counts. A later analysis computed generation probabilities with a VDJ recombination model fitted to out-of-frame rearrangements, and checked the results against IGoR. In a later analysis, hypergeometric tests were used to score TCR-TCR, TCR-HLA and TCR-CMV co-occurrence, with a repertoire-size bias correction applied to TCR pairs. In a later analysis, false discovery rates were estimated by permuting HLA or CMV assignments 20 times. In a later analysis, co-occurring TCRs were grouped with DBSCAN, and TCRdist sequence similarity was added when clustering was performed within HLA-allele-positive subsets. Repertoires with fewer than 30,000 or more than 120,000 public chains were left out of co-occurrence clustering, as were a few repertoires with anomalous nucleotide sharing. In its TCRdb copy, this immuneACCESS table keeps in-frame sequences only and misses some clones. Where compared with another copy, unresolved V genes explain less than half of these, and the others have no known cause. For V, J and clone size, that table is used; D and trimming come from the DNA. The sample table holds around 100,000 clones, of which 81% were seen once. The ten largest clones represent approximately 3.9% of the sample.

A note on this clone: It lacks a known antigen. It has no much larger one-base neighbor in the sample; base qualities were not kept.

The cohort was made up of under 800 healthy bone marrow donors. At the time of sampling, all cohort members were nominally healthy, though unrecorded immune exposures were likely present. The donor tested CMV seropositive, placing the donor among the approximately 290 seropositive members of the cohort. Each donor provided a peripheral blood sample, and peripheral blood mononuclear cells were used for TCR beta sequencing. Genomic DNA was extracted from the blood cell samples with the Qiagen DNeasy Blood Extraction Kit. V lost 5 bases and J lost 1 base; the stretch between them is 16 bases long. The CDR3 covers 16 residues, taking in both the cysteine and the phenylalanine. The CDR3 DNA has 48 bases and is translated from base 1. CDR1 is given as SGHNT and CDR2 as YENEEA, both from the germline V gene.

The sequence was obtained from a woman aged 70-85 years in good health and CMV-seropositive. This receptor chain uses TRBV11-3 and TRBJ2-3; the best D guess is TRBD2, with 5 bases matching. The sample consisted of PBMCs. The sequenced DNA is TGTGCCAGCAGCCCTCCGTCGCGGCGGGGCACAGATACGCAGTATTTT. The translation is CASSPPSRRGTDTQYF.